This record concerns one T cell receptor beta chain sequence. Its specificity is not known. This specimen comes from a study of cytomegalovirus exposure and HLA in healthy donors. Findings and caveats of the study: The finding came from a later analysis; first-cohort TCR clusters tended to co-occur in the 95 to 150 validation repertoires. As was reported, the classifier diagnosed cytomegalovirus status with high specificity and sensitivity. Researchers counted roughly 160 TCR beta chains as cytomegalovirus-associated.

CDR1 and CDR2 from the germline V gene are ENHRY and SYGVKD. V was pared by 9 bases and J by 0 bases, with 14 bases between. The CDR3 is made up of 15 amino acids. TCRdb keeps only in-frame clones here, not all; method: immunoSEQ multiplex PCR. The sample lists about 83,000 clones; 95% to 96% were seen once. This clonotype was sampled from a woman in her late teens or twenties in good health and CMV-seronegative. The V call is TRBV10-3, the J call TRBJ2-2; D is unclear. The sample was PBMCs. The CDR3 sequence is CAIRPAGANTGELFF. The CDR3 DNA follows: TGTGCCATTCGCCCTGCAGGCGCGAACACCGGGGAGCTGTTTTTT.